This TCR beta chain stems from a study of blood T cell repertoires in COVID-19. Study in general: PBMCs, B-cell-depleted T cells, or T cells provided the cDNA or gDNA that made up the material.

Under the authors' procedure: From reference gene primer amplification, estimates of nucleated cell counts were derived. This table comes from immunoSEQ multiplex PCR, and its TCRdb copy is limited to in-frame clones, with some not included. That table gives V, J and clone size, and the DNA gave D and trimming. The sample consists of some 180,000 clones, 85% to 90% of them appearing once. CDR1 is SEHNR, CDR2 FQNEAQ, per germline (reference sequence). V lost 1 base, J lost 2 bases, and 1 base stayed unmatched. The CDR3 spans 16 residues. This clonotype originated in a man over 45 who had recovered from COVID-19. The rearrangement links TRBV7-9 to TRBJ1-4; TRBD1 aligns across 10 bases. Sequenced input: peripheral blood. The CDR3, as DNA: TGTGCCAGCAGCTTAGGGGACAGGGGCACTAATGAAAAACTGTTTTTT. Its translation is CASSLGDRGTNEKLFF.